The clone carrying this T cell receptor beta chain was detected many times. Its antigen is currently unknown. With 4 bases removed from V and 0 bases from J, the gap between germline ends came to 12 bases. Germline loops: CDR1 LNHDA, CDR2 SQIVND (reference sequence). The length of the CDR3 is 15 residues. All of the isolated RNA was reverse transcribed, so expressed TCRB transcripts were sequenced. The repertoire was sequenced with immunoSEQ multiplex PCR; TCRdb's copy has only in-frame clones and lacks some. The sample records about 290,000 clones, about 8% being singletons. The data were taken from a study of beta chain features in type 1 diabetes. Study-level results: At VDJ recombination sites, type 1 diabetes patients had fewer insertions and more deleted nucleotides.

The chain has TRBV19 and TRBJ1-1, with D unresolved. This TCR derives from a woman between 18 and 29 years old in good health. Sequencing input: central memory CD4+ T cells from blood. The CDR3 sequence: CASSTGRIMNTEAFF. CDR3 DNA: TGTGCCAGTAGTACCGGACGGATCATGAACACTGAAGCTTTCTTT.